This TCR beta chain was captured in a study of beta chain features in type 1 diabetes. CDR1 and CDR2 (germline): MNHNY, SVGAGI (reference sequence). The CDR3 is 14 amino acids. The trim removed 7 bases at V and 3 bases at J, leaving 3 bases unmatched. Study-wide results and limits: Among patients with Type 1 diabetes, TCRB CDR3s were moderately but significantly shorter in every one of the four CD4+ subsets.

In its sample, this clone was seen a few times. Its antigen is not identified. Reverse transcribing all isolated RNA meant expressed TCRB transcripts were sequenced. Libraries were prepared by immunoSEQ multiplex PCR; TCRdb keeps only in-frame clonotypes and omits some of them. The data hold a few hundred thousand clones, with about 15% observed a single time. The chain has TRBV6-6 and TRBJ2-1; TRBD2 agrees at 10 bases. The sequencing input was naive CD4+ T cells from blood. The source is a man aged 30 to 45 with type 1 diabetes. For the CDR3, the DNA is TGTGCCAGCACAGCGGGAGGGCTCTACAATGAGCAGTTCTTC. It specifies CASTAGGLYNEQFF.